This T cell receptor (beta chain) was identified in a study of blood T cell repertoires in COVID-19. Across the study: The analysed material was cDNA or gDNA that came from T cells, B-cell-depleted T cells, or PBMCs.

The CDR3 runs 13 residues. Looked up from germline, CDR1 is SGHRS and CDR2 is YFSETQ. The ends were cut back, 2 bases at V and 7 bases at J, with 9 bases in the middle. The data were produced by immunoSEQ multiplex PCR, yet TCRdb's version contains in-frame clones alone and is incomplete. The sample has fewer than 200,000 clones, roughly 84% seen once. The sequence derives from a man in his 70s with active or convalescent COVID-19. The chain has TRBV5-1 and TRBJ1-4; no firm D call. Material: peripheral blood. CDR3 coding DNA: TGCGCCAGCAGCTTTGGGTGGAGTGAAAAACTGTTTTTT. Translated, it gives CASSFGWSEKLFF.